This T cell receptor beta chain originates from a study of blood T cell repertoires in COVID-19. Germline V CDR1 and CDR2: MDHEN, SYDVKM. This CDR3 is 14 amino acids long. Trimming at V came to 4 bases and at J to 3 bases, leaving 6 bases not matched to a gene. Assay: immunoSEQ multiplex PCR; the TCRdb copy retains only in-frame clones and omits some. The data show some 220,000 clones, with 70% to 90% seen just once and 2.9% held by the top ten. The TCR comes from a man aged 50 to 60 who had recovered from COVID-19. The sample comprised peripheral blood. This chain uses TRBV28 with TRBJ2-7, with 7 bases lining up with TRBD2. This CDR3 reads CASSSAGGSYEQYF. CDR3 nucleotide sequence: TGTGCCAGCAGTTCTGCGGGCGGGAGCTACGAGCAGTACTTC.